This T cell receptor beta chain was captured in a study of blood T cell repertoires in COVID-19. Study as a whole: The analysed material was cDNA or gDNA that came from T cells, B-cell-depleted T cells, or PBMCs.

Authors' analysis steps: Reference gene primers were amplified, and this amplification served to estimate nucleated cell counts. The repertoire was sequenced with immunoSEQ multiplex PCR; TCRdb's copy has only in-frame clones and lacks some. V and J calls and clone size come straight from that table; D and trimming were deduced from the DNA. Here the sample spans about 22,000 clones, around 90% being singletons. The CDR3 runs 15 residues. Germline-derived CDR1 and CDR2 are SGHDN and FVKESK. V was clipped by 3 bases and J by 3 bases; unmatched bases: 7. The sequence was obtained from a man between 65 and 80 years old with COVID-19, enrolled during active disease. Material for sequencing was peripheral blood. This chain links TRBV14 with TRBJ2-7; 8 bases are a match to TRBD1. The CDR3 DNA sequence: TGTGCCAGCAGCCAGCTTACCGGACAGGGCTACGAGCAGTACTTC. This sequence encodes CASSQLTGQGYEQYF.